The 18 T cell receptor beta chains listed next were all sequenced from one sample in a study of PD-1 blockade in classical Hodgkin lymphoma (dated by TCRdb to 2020 to 2021). The library was generated by the immunoSEQ multiplex PCR assay. The table was pulled from immuneACCESS by TCRdb, which kept in-frame rearrangements only. Such tables lose some clones; where checked, under half of the loss comes from unresolved V genes, and the rest has no known cause. For this sample there are about 6,600 clones; around 84% appear just once. Of the sample, 45% is held by the ten largest clones. This specimen's time point label, per the study, means: cycle 2 day 1 (C2D1) of nivolumab. Every trial patient had relapsed following autologous stem cell transplantation, and prior brentuximab vedotin exposure was what differed among cohorts A, B and C. Specimen: peripheral blood mononuclear cells (PBMCs), collected before the second cycle of nivolumab. These receptor sequences come from a human donor with classical Hodgkin lymphoma.

This clone has a handful of counts. The chain employs TRBV2 and TRBJ1-5, with D unresolved. Trimming cost V 4 bases and J 11 bases, with 12 bases left between them. The CDR3 totals 12 residues. Germline lookup yields CDR1 SNHLY and CDR2 FYNNEI. Here the CDR3 reads CASSAGSLAQHF. The CDR3 region has the DNA TGTGCCAGCAGTGCAGGCTCCTTGGCCCAGCATTTT.

The chain combines TRBV5-1 with TRBJ2-4; unclear D gene. V dropped 4 bases and J dropped 7 bases, with 15 bases sitting between them. The CDR3 has 14 amino acids. CDR1 is SGHRS, CDR2 YFSETQ, per germline. As DNA, the CDR3 is TGCGCCAGCAGCCCTACGACGGATACGAACATTCAGTACTTC. Translated: CASSPTTDTNIQYF.

As DNA, the CDR3 is TGCGCCAGCAGTGAGACAGGGTGGAACCAGCCCCAGCATTTT. This sequence encodes CASSETGWNQPQHF. The chain is built from TRBV10-1 and TRBJ1-5; D might be TRBD1 (6 bases). Germline CDR1 reads WNHNN; CDR2 reads SYGVQD (reference sequence). The V end was cut by 2 bases, the J end by 7 bases, with 12 bases between. The CDR3 is 14 amino acids.

The chain links TRBV29-1 to TRBJ1-2, with TRBD1 matching over 7 bases. The CDR3 sequence is 12 residues long. Germline V gene sequence: CDR1 SQVTM, CDR2 ANQGSEA. Trimming took 6 bases from V and 5 from J; bases not matched to a gene: 6. The CDR3 sequence: CSVPGTEYGYTF. The CDR3 coding sequence is TGCAGCGTGCCCGGGACAGAGTATGGCTACACCTTC.

This chain links TRBV19 with TRBJ2-1, with 11 bases matching TRBD2. CDR1 and CDR2 (germline): LNHDA, SQIVND (reference sequence). This CDR3 region has 23 residues. The V segment lost 4 bases and the J segment 0 bases; nucleotides outside the gene matches: 23. DNA of the CDR3: TGTGCCAGTAGTAAAATCGGAACAGGGGGTAGCGGGAGGGCCCCGAGCTCCTACAATGAGCAGTTCTTC. Translating gives CASSKIGTGGSGRAPSSYNEQFF.

CDR3 loop: CASSRDWGSSGNTIYF. CDR3 sequence (DNA): TGTGCCAGCAGCCGCGACTGGGGGAGCTCTGGAAACACCATATATTTT. This chain connects TRBV11-2 to TRBJ1-3, with D perhaps matching TRBD1 (5 bases). This CDR3 is built from 16 residues. Trimming cost V 5 bases and J 0 bases, with 14 bases left between them. Germline V gives CDR1 SGHAT, CDR2 FQNNGV.

The chain joins TRBV19 to TRBJ2-3; possibly TRBD1 or TRBD2 for D (5 bases each). V was shortened by 4 bases and J by 5 bases, with 16 bases between the two germline ends. The CDR3 is made up of 15 amino acids. From germline, CDR1 is LNHDA and CDR2 SQIVND (reference sequence). The CDR3: CASSTRRGVEDTQYF. The CDR3 bases are TGTGCCAGTAGTACAAGGAGAGGGGTTGAAGATACGCAGTATTTT.

This clone came up a few times. This chain uses TRBV15 with TRBJ1-2; no clear D gene. This CDR3 comprises 16 residues. Per germline, CDR1 LNHNV and CDR2 YYDKDF (reference sequence). V dropped 0 bases and J dropped 8 bases, with 19 bases sitting between them. The CDR3 reads CATSRDRGRQAQGYTF. The CDR3 nucleotides are TGTGCCACCAGCAGAGATCGAGGTCGGCAGGCCCAGGGCTACACCTTC.

This clone is deemed large. The genes are TRBV6-5 and TRBJ2-1; 9 bases agree with TRBD1. The ends lost 4 bases at V and 7 bases at J; junction bases unmatched: 8. This CDR3 contains 15 residues. CDR1 and CDR2 (germline): MNHEY, SVGAGI. The CDR3 loop reads CASSLDRGPRNEQFF. CDR3 nucleotide sequence: TGTGCCAGCAGTTTGGACAGGGGCCCACGAAATGAGCAGTTCTTC.

This chain connects TRBV6-5 to TRBJ1-4; D not certain. Between the trimmed V and J ends, which lost 4 bases and 3 bases, there was a span of 9 bases. Germline CDR1 and CDR2: MNHEY and SVGAGI. The CDR3 loop spans 14 amino acids. CDR3 loop: CASSFRSANEKLFF. In DNA, the CDR3 is TGTGCCAGCAGTTTCAGGTCAGCTAATGAAAAACTGTTTTTT.

The chain uses TRBV19 and TRBJ2-5, with 7 bases matching TRBD2. Germline V gene lookup returns CDR1 LNHDA and CDR2 SQIVND (reference sequence). V dropped 8 bases and J dropped 5; count of bases not matched to a gene: 5. The CDR3 consists of 12 residues. The DNA for the CDR3 is TGTGCCAGTGGGAGGGCTCGCGAGACCCAGTACTTC. Amino acid sequence: CASGRARETQYF.

The rearrangement uses TRBV5-1 and TRBJ1-2, with 7 bases aligning to TRBD1. CDR1 SGHRS and CDR2 YFSETQ come from the germline V gene. Losses at the gene ends were 2 bases for V and 8 bases for J; bases not matched to a gene: 6. The CDR3 extends over 13 amino acids. CDR3 sequence: CASSLQGTSGYTF. The CDR3, as DNA: TGCGCCAGCAGCTTACAGGGGACTTCCGGCTACACCTTC.

J is TRBJ1-1 and V is TRBV30; no reliable D call. The CDR3 sequence is 11 residues long. Germline V gene sequence: CDR1 GTSNPN, CDR2 SVGIG (reference sequence). V gave up 1 base and J gave up 5 bases, with 5 bases separating them. CDR3 sequence: CAWSARTEAFF. CDR3 nucleotide sequence: TGTGCCTGGAGTGCCAGGACTGAAGCTTTCTTT.

The chain uses TRBV5-4 and TRBJ1-2; D ambiguous. CDR1 and CDR2 (germline): SGHNT, YYREEE (reference sequence). The V end lost 6 bases, the J end lost 1 base, and 16 bases lay between the germline ends. The CDR3 is 15 residues long. CDR3 sequence (DNA): TGTGCCAGCACCTCGGAAGGCGGTGTTAACTATGGCTACACCTTC. Protein sequence: CASTSEGGVNYGYTF.

J is TRBJ1-5 and V is TRBV5-1; 7 bases map to TRBD1. Trimming removed 4 bases from V and 2 bases from J; junction bases left unmatched: 3. From germline, CDR1 is SGHRS and CDR2 YFSETQ. CDR3 length: 14 amino acids. The CDR3 is CASSPGQGNQPQHF. The CDR3 bases are TGCGCCAGCAGCCCTGGACAGGGCAATCAGCCCCAGCATTTT.

V is TRBV7-3 and J is TRBJ2-2; 8 bases map to TRBD1. V lost 4 bases and J lost 8; bases outside the gene matches: 12. Germline CDR1 is SGHTA and CDR2 is FQGTGA. The CDR3 has 16 residues. Written as DNA, the CDR3 is TGTGCCAGCAGCTCCACAATAGACAGGGGCCCGGGGGAGCTGTTTTTT. It yields the protein CASSSTIDRGPGELFF. Supplemented by reference TRBV7-3 and TRBJ2-2, the full variable domain reads GAGVSQTPSNKVTEKGKYVELRCDPISGHTALYWYRQSLGQGPEFLIYFQGTGAADDSGLPNDRFFAVRPEGSVSTLKIQRTERGDSAVYLCASSSTIDRGPGELFFGEGSRLTVL.

The chain has TRBV27 and TRBJ2-1; D is possibly TRBD2 (5 bases). CDR1 and CDR2 from the germline V gene are MNHEY and SMNVEV (reference sequence). The CDR3 covers 14 residues. The V and J ends lost 0 bases and 8 bases respectively, with 11 bases between them. The CDR3 spells CASSLSLWGDEQFF. Here the CDR3 DNA reads TGTGCCAGCAGTTTATCTTTATGGGGAGATGAGCAGTTCTTC.

The CDR3 reads CASSRRAGNTGELFF. CDR3 in DNA: TGTGCCAGCAGCCGGCGGGCTGGCAACACCGGGGAGCTGTTTTTT. This sequence joins TRBV7-9 and TRBJ2-2, with D maybe TRBD2 (5 bases). CDR1 and CDR2 (germline): SEHNR, FQNEAQ (reference sequence). The V end lost 5 bases, the J end lost 2 bases, and 12 bases lay between the germline ends. The CDR3 loop spans 15 amino acids. Full variable domain (remainder filled in from reference TRBV7-9 and TRBJ2-2): DTGVSQNPRHKITKRGQNVTFRCDPISEHNRLYWYRQTLGQGPEFLTYFQNEAQLEKSRLLSDRFSAERPKGSFSTLEIQRTEQGDSAMYLCASSRRAGNTGELFFGEGSRLTVL.